This is a list of T cell receptor beta chains from one sample in a study of T cells in Graves' hyperthyroidism and ophthalmopathy. TCRdb independently ran MiXCR on the multiplex PCR reads; one entry per CDR3 protein. The sample yields approximately 590,000 distinct CDR3 sequences, more than 45% seen once. The sequencing sample was made of peripheral blood or thyroid tissue (not recorded which). Receptors were obtained from a woman aged 18-35 years with Graves' hyperthyroidism. Each CDR3 is given with its conserved first and last residue. A D gene is named only where the DNA matches it firmly. Clone sizes are given selectively: once, few, many, or a class where the clone is expanded.

V gene	clone size	J gene	D gene	CDR3 protein	CDR3 DNA
TRBV24-1	NA	TRBJ1-2	TRBD1	CATSGPKAKGQSNYGYTF	TGTGCCACCAGTGGCCCTAAGGCGAAGGGACAGTCTAACTATGGCTACACCTTC
TRBV20-1	NA	TRBJ1-2	TRBD1	CSAMGQGANWNGYTF	TGCAGTGCTATGGGACAGGGGGCGAATTGGAATGGCTACACCTTC
TRBV20-1	NA	TRBJ2-5	TRBD1	CSARRQGPETQYF	TGCAGTGCTAGGAGACAGGGACCAGAGACCCAGTACTTC
TRBV20-1	NA	TRBJ1-4	NA	CSARVAQGF	TGCAGTGCTAGAGTCGCTCAGGGGTTT
TRBV29-1	many	TRBJ2-2	TRBD1	CSVRQGSNTGELFF	TGCAGCGTACGACAGGGATCGAACACCGGGGAGCTGTTTTTT
TRBV7-9	many	TRBJ2-7	NA	CASRGPSYEQYF	TGTGCCAGCAGAGGGCCTTCCTACGAGCAGTACTTC
TRBV10-3	NA	TRBJ1-2	TRBD1	CAISESDRLKGYTF	TGTGCCATCAGTGAGTCGGACAGGCTTAAAGGCTACACCTTC
TRBV20-1	NA	TRBJ1-4	TRBD1	CSAQGGTNEKLFF	TGCAGTGCCCAGGGGGGAACTAATGAAAAACTGTTTTTT
TRBV7-2	NA	TRBJ1-5	NA	CASAQEGQPQHF	TGTGCCAGCGCCCAAGAAGGTCAGCCCCAGCATTTT
TRBV7-9	many	TRBJ1-2	NA	CASSLMFAFYGYTF	TGTGCCAGCAGCTTAATGTTCGCTTTCTATGGCTACACCTTC
TRBV2	NA	TRBJ2-2	TRBD2	CASSERGTTNTGELFF	TGTGCCAGCAGTGAACGCGGGACTACTAACACCGGGGAGCTGTTTTTT
TRBV24-1	many	TRBJ1-2	NA	CATYRDNYGYTF	TGTGCCACCTACCGGGACAACTATGGCTACACCTTC
TRBV2	few	TRBJ1-1	TRBD1	CASSAGQGSPEAFF	TGTGCCAGCAGCGCGGGACAGGGGTCCCCTGAAGCTTTCTTT
TRBV20-1	few	TRBJ1-6	NA	CSASRGDNSPLHF	TGCAGTGCTAGTAGGGGGGATAATTCACCCCTCCACTTT
TRBV29-1	NA	TRBJ2-7	NA	CSVVRAPSYEQYF	TGCAGCGTTGTTCGGGCCCCCTCCTACGAGCAGTACTTC
TRBV6-1	NA	TRBJ1-1	NA	CASSEAPRGIAFF	TGTGCCAGCAGTGAAGCGCCAAGGGGCATAGCTTTCTTT
TRBV19	NA	TRBJ1-2	NA	CASREYYGYTF	TGTGCCAGTAGGGAGTACTATGGCTACACCTTC
TRBV7-8	many	TRBJ1-2	NA	CASSFEMSGYTF	TGTGCCAGCAGCTTCGAGATGAGTGGCTACACCTTC
TRBV9	NA	TRBJ1-1	NA	CASSPAPDTEAFF	TGTGCCAGCAGCCCGGCCCCGGACACTGAAGCTTTCTTT
TRBV24-1	many	TRBJ2-5	NA	CATSDVEGKGETQYF	TGTGCCACCAGTGACGTGGAGGGTAAAGGAGAGACCCAGTACTTC
TRBV5-8	few	TRBJ2-7	NA	CASSYPGNLHEQYF	TGTGCCAGCAGCTATCCAGGGAATCTCCACGAGCAGTACTTC
TRBV29-1	few	TRBJ2-3	TRBD2	CSVGLDPDTQYF	TGCAGCGTCGGACTAGACCCAGATACGCAGTATTTT
TRBV7-9	many	TRBJ1-2	NA	CASSLYHGRYGYTF	TGTGCCAGCAGCTTGTATCACGGCCGCTATGGCTACACCTTC
TRBV10-3	many	TRBJ1-1	NA	CAISDPGPGRAEAFF	TGTGCCATCAGTGACCCGGGCCCAGGGAGGGCTGAAGCTTTCTTT
TRBV12-3/TRBV12-4	many	TRBJ1-1	TRBD1	CASTLTGASGAFF	TGTGCCAGCACCCTAACAGGGGCGAGCGGAGCTTTCTTT
TRBV10-1	many	TRBJ2-5	TRBD2	CASRASGEETQYF	TGCGCCAGCAGGGCTAGCGGGGAAGAGACCCAGTACTTC
TRBV12-3/TRBV12-4	NA	TRBJ1-5	TRBD1	CASRPTGGSNQPQHF	TGTGCCAGCAGACCCACAGGGGGTAGCAATCAGCCCCAGCATTTT
TRBV7-9	many	TRBJ1-2	TRBD1	CASSLYRGDGYTF	TGTGCCAGCAGCTTATACAGGGGGGATGGCTACACCTTC
TRBV5-1	few	TRBJ2-7	TRBD2	CASSFTAGAYEQYF	TGCGCCAGCAGCTTCACAGCGGGAGCCTACGAGCAGTACTTC
TRBV7-8	once	TRBJ2-5	TRBD1	CASSSPVGDRGQETQYF	TGTGCCAGCAGCTCTCCTGTCGGAGACAGGGGGCAAGAGACCCAGTACTTC
TRBV7-2	few	TRBJ2-7	NA	CASSLHSPGGEQYF	TGTGCCAGCAGCTTACACAGCCCAGGCGGAGAGCAGTACTTC
TRBV11-1	NA	TRBJ1-2	TRBD1	CTSTDRADGYTF	TGTACCAGCACCGACAGGGCTGATGGCTACACCTTC
TRBV6-1	NA	TRBJ2-7	TRBD2	CASTSTSGRGSSEQYF	TGTGCCAGCACCTCGACTAGCGGGAGAGGCTCCTCCGAGCAGTACTTC
TRBV25-1	many	TRBJ2-5	NA	CASSPHTGIQETQYF	TGTGCCAGCAGTCCCCACACAGGGATCCAAGAGACCCAGTACTTC
TRBV2	NA	TRBJ1-2	NA	CASSLLVDGYGYTF	TGTGCCAGCAGTTTACTGGTAGATGGCTATGGCTACACCTTC
TRBV7-9	NA	TRBJ2-7	TRBD2	CASSWRARTSGSYEQYF	TGTGCCAGCAGCTGGCGAGCCCGGACTAGCGGATCCTACGAGCAGTACTTC
TRBV5-1	NA	TRBJ2-2	TRBD2	CASSKGLAGEDTGELFF	TGCGCCAGCAGCAAGGGACTAGCGGGAGAAGACACCGGGGAGCTGTTTTTT
TRBV19	NA	TRBJ1-4	TRBD1	CASSMGQWGSEKLFF	TGTGCCAGTAGTATGGGACAGTGGGGGAGTGAAAAACTGTTTTTT
TRBV6-1	NA	TRBJ2-2	TRBD1	CASSPTTGVGELFF	TGTGCCAGCAGTCCTACCACAGGGGTAGGGGAGCTGTTTTTT
TRBV20-1	few	TRBJ2-7	NA	CSAAVAAATVLQYF	TGCAGTGCAGCAGTAGCAGCAGCTACGGTCCTGCAGTACTTC
TRBV4-2	NA	TRBJ2-7	NA	CASSQAASDEQYF	TGTGCCAGCAGCCAAGCAGCCAGCGACGAGCAGTACTTC
TRBV7-8	few	TRBJ1-2	NA	CASSLVAVSNYGYTF	TGTGCCAGCAGCTTAGTAGCAGTTTCTAACTATGGCTACACCTTC
TRBV7-8	NA	TRBJ1-3	NA	CASSFTLGNTIYF	TGTGCCAGCAGCTTTACACTAGGAAACACCATATATTTT
TRBV15	once	TRBJ1-3	NA	CATSSYSAGTSGNTIYF	TGTGCCACCAGCAGTTACTCCGCCGGGACCTCTGGAAACACCATATATTTT
TRBV20-1	NA	TRBJ2-5	TRBD2	CSAGTSGQETQYF	TGCAGTGCCGGGACTAGCGGCCAAGAGACCCAGTACTTC
TRBV10-3	NA	TRBJ2-5	NA	CAISQELERGQYF	TGTGCCATCAGCCAAGAGCTAGAGAGGGGCCAGTACTTC
TRBV11-3	many	TRBJ1-2	NA	CASSLPDSFRYTF	TGTGCCAGCAGCTTACCCGACAGTTTCCGCTACACCTTC
TRBV5-1	NA	TRBJ2-5	NA	CASSLGHKETQYF	TGCGCCAGCAGCTTGGGCCACAAAGAGACCCAGTACTTC
TRBV2	many	TRBJ1-1	NA	CANARTEAFF	TGTGCCAACGCTCGCACTGAAGCTTTCTTT
TRBV6-5	few	TRBJ1-4	NA	CASTRTASNEKLFF	TGTGCCAGCACCCGGACAGCATCTAATGAAAAACTGTTTTTT
TRBV7-9	NA	TRBJ1-5	TRBD1	CASSLAGNYWDRTNQPQHF	TGTGCCAGCAGCTTAGCCGGAAACTATTGGGACAGGACCAATCAGCCCCAGCATTTT
TRBV10-3	NA	TRBJ2-5	NA	CAIQDVGRETQYF	TGTGCCATCCAAGATGTCGGGAGAGAGACCCAGTACTTC
TRBV2	once	TRBJ1-6	NA	CASSDGPNNSPLHF	TGTGCCAGCAGCGACGGCCCGAATAATTCACCCCTCCACTTT